One and the same sample provided the 10 T cell receptor beta chains below, sequenced in a study of T cells in women clearing cervical HPV infection. Generated by immunoSEQ multiplex PCR, the TCRdb table keeps only in-frame clones and is missing some. This sample lists about 28,000 clones; its ten largest clones have 17%. The material sequenced was blood buffy coat. Receptor source: a woman between 18 and 75 years old with a cervical HPV16 infection that either progressed to CIN3+ or cleared (not recorded which).

Turning to this clone: The CDR3 goes on 3 residues after the read ends, and that part is filled in from the germline J gene. The V call is TRBV2, the J call TRBJ1-5; TRBD1 agrees at 10 bases. The CDR3 extends over 15 amino acids. V shed 8 bases and J 7 bases; nucleotides not matched to a gene: 11. Germline-derived CDR1 and CDR2 are SNHLY and FYNNEI. CDR3 loop: CASSLRDRGFQPQHF. Incomplete CDR3 DNA: TGTGCCAGCTCTTTAAGGGACAGGGGTTTCCAGCCC.

Notes on this clone: The read ends 3 residues early relative to the CDR3; the germline J gene fills the gap. The V gene is TRBV5-6, the J gene TRBJ2-1, with 8 bases identical to TRBD1. Germline trimming cut 4 bases from V and 5 bases from J; bases unmatched to any gene: 8. Germline V gives CDR1 SGHDT, CDR2 YYEEEE. The CDR3 loop spans 15 amino acids. CDR3 region: CASSPAGGPDNEQFF. CDR3 bases read: TGTGCCAGCAGCCCAGCAGGGGGCCCCGACAATGAG.

For this clone: Read sequence stops 3 residues before the CDR3 end, and the germline J gene provides the missing end. The chain employs TRBV5-6 and TRBJ1-2; D is unclear. The V end was cut by 0 bases, the J end by 6 bases, with 6 bases between. Germline V gives CDR1 SGHDT, CDR2 YYEEEE. This CDR3 has 12 amino acids. The CDR3 spells CASSLVLNGYTF. The sequenced CDR3 bases are TGTGCCAGCAGCTTGGTCTTAAATGGC.

With regard to this clone: The read comes to an end 3 residues before the CDR3 does, leaving the germline J gene to fill in the end. The V gene is TRBV11-1, the J gene TRBJ2-3; D might be TRBD1 or TRBD2, each matching 6 bases. The CDR3 covers 12 residues. V was trimmed by 8 bases and J by 5 bases, leaving 11 bases between them. CDR1 is SGHAT and CDR2 is FQDESV in the germline V gene (reference sequence). The CDR3 spells CASGGTRDTQYF. The CDR3 bases that were read are TGTGCCAGCGGAGGGACAAGAGATACG. The full variable domain, rest sourced from reference TRBV11-1 and TRBJ2-3, is EAEVAQSPRYKITEKSQAVAFWCDPISGHATLYWYRQILGQGPELLVQFQDESVVDDSQLPKDRFSAERLKGVDSTLKIQPAELGDSAMYLCASGGTRDTQYFGPGTRLTVL.

On this clone itself: The read gets to within 3 residues of the CDR3 end, and the germline J gene fills in the rest. The chain couples TRBV20-1 to TRBJ1-2, with D maybe TRBD1 (5 bases). The CDR3 has 17 residues. Germline CDR1 DFQATT, CDR2 SNEGSKA (reference sequence). The CDR3 bases that were read are TGCAGTGCTGTCCTGGCGGGGACGAGGAGCGGCACAGATACC. This translates into CSAVLAGTRSGTDT. The whole CDR3 reads CSAVLAGTRSGTDTYTF.

For this clone: The read stops 3 residues short of the end of the CDR3; the missing end is completed from the germline J gene. The genes are TRBV7-2 and TRBJ2-3; possible D gene TRBD2, 5 bases. This CDR3 contains 14 residues. Germline V CDR1 and CDR2: SGHTA, FQGNSA. The CDR3 is CASSLNSNGVTQYF. The sequenced part of the CDR3 DNA is TGTGCCAGCAGCTTAAATTCTAACGGGGTGACG.

Details on this clone: Sequencing ends 3 residues short of the CDR3 end; the germline J gene provides the rest. V is TRBV18 and J is TRBJ1-1; D uncertain. The V gene lost 2 bases and the J gene lost 0 bases, with 10 bases spanning the gap. CDR1 and CDR2 from the germline V gene are KGHSH and LQKENI. CDR3 length: 15 residues. CDR3 protein: CASSPYRHMNTEAFF. Incomplete CDR3 DNA: TGTGCCAGCTCACCATACAGACACATGAACACTGAA.

On this clone itself: With the read ending 3 residues before the CDR3 end, the germline J gene is used to fill in that end. J is TRBJ2-3 and V is TRBV13; the match to TRBD2 covers 11 bases. V lost 5 bases, J lost 3 bases, and 1 base stayed unmatched. Germline CDR1 and CDR2: PRHDT and FYEKMQ (reference sequence). CDR3 size: 14 residues. The CDR3 is CASSVAGGTDTQYF. The CDR3 DNA, read in part, is TGTGCCAGCAGCGTAGCGGGGGGGACAGATACG.

The CDR3 loop is CSAKGQGEFNSPLFF. Partial CDR3 DNA: TGCAGTGCTAAGGGGCAGGGTGAGTTTAATTCACCA. The rearrangement joins TRBV20-1 to TRBJ1-4, with D maybe TRBD1 (5 bases). The sequence runs out 3 residues before the end of the CDR3; the remainder is reconstructed from the germline J gene. This CDR3 has 15 residues. Germline V CDR1 and CDR2: DFQATT, SNEGSKA (reference sequence).

Worth noting for this clone: Relative to the germline gene, one junction end is altered; a read error may explain this. The CDR3 loop reads CSARDRTSAETQYF. The sequenced CDR3 bases are TGCAGTGCTAGAGATCGAACTAGCGCAGAGACG. The chain links TRBV20-1 to TRBJ2-3, with 7 nucleotides matching TRBD2. With the read ending 3 residues before the CDR3 end, the germline J gene is used to fill in that end. Looked up from germline, CDR1 is DFQATT and CDR2 is SNEGSKA (reference sequence). The CDR3 is 14 amino acids.